This record concerns one T cell receptor beta chain sequence. The sample originates from a study of T cells expressing NK-cell markers. Synthesis of TCR beta cDNA relied on 5'RACE template switching carrying UMIs. TCRdb reprocessed the 5' RACE reads and stores each CDR3 protein as one record, lacking DNA. The sample holds more than 120,000 distinct CDR3 sequences. Germline lookup yields CDR1 SGHTA and CDR2 FQGNSA. The CDR3 loop spans 12 amino acids. This chain connects TRBV7-2 to TRBJ2-1. The origin of this receptor is a man between 18 and 29 years old in good health. The sample consisted of blood T cells: a sorted CD56 or NKG2C T cell subset, CD4+ or CD8+ T cells, or bulk PBMC T cells (not recorded which). CDR3 sequence reads: CASSYTGDEQFF.